One sample yielded the 23 T cell receptor beta chains listed below, sequenced in a study of T cells after yellow fever vaccination (dated by TCRdb to the late 2010s). The treatment or condition label, as the study defines it: live attenuated yellow fever vaccine strain. Library preparation used 5' RACE. Sequencing instrument: Illumina NovaSeq 6000. The public reads were reanalyzed by TCRdb: fastp trimming at Q25, MiXCR alignment, in-frame beta chains only. Rows matching on CDR3 protein sequence are summarized as one entry with the most common DNA and genes. A total of some 150,000 distinct CDR3 sequences appear in this sample, approximately 9.9% of them only once. Together, the top ten hold less than 40% of the sample. The sample here was CD8+ T cells sorted from PBMCs, taken 15 days after the yellow fever booster vaccination. The receptor set was obtained from a young man who received the YFV17D yellow fever vaccine.

J is TRBJ1-4 and V is TRBV12-3 or TRBV12-4, with D tentatively TRBD1 (6 bases). The CDR3 consists of 13 residues. The V end was cut by 5 bases, the J end by 8 bases, with 12 bases between. The DNA of the CDR3 is TGTGCCAGCAGTCAGGGGAGAGGCGAAAAACTGTTTTTT. Protein: CASSQGRGEKLFF.

This clonotype was observed a handful of times. The chain carries TRBV4-3 and TRBJ2-3, with D possibly being TRBD2 (6 bases). Germline V gives CDR1 LGHNA, CDR2 YSLEER. The V end lost 0 bases, the J end lost 5 bases, and 12 bases lay between the germline ends. This CDR3 has 15 residues. DNA for the CDR3: TGCGCCAGCAGCCAAGAATCAGGGCGGGGAGATACGCAGTATTTT. Protein product: CASSQESGRGDTQYF.

This clonotype was seen only a few times. The chain joins TRBV11-2 to TRBJ2-5; a possible D gene is TRBD2 (5 bases). The CDR3 has 16 residues. The V gene's germline CDR1 is SGHAT and CDR2 FQNNGV. Between the trimmed V and J ends, which lost 5 bases and 2 bases, there was a span of 18 bases. This CDR3 is CASSPRSKRPQETQYF. CDR3 nucleotide sequence: TGTGCCAGCAGCCCCCGTTCCAAGCGGCCACAAGAGACCCAGTACTTC.

Many counts were recorded for this clonotype. The CDR3 protein is CASSSNWGYNEQFF. CDR3 coding DNA: TGTGCCAGCAGCTCTAATTGGGGCTACAATGAGCAGTTCTTC. The chain couples TRBV7-9 to TRBJ2-1; D unresolved. V lost 4 bases and J 3 bases, leaving 10 bases between the germline ends. The CDR3 consists of 14 residues. In germline, CDR1 is SEHNR, CDR2 FQNEAQ (reference sequence).

This clonotype was detected a few times. V and J are TRBV5-6 and TRBJ2-2, with TRBD2 identical over 9 bases. From germline, CDR1 is SGHDT and CDR2 YYEEEE. Trimming at V came to 6 bases and at J to 4 bases, leaving 7 bases not matched to a gene. This CDR3 is 15 amino acids long. The CDR3 loop is CASTRVAGVTGELFF. The CDR3, as DNA: TGTGCCAGCACTCGGGTAGCGGGAGTCACCGGGGAGCTGTTTTTT.

V and J are TRBV9 and TRBJ2-1, with D possibly being TRBD2 (6 bases). V was shortened by 2 bases and J by 8 bases, with 17 bases between the two germline ends. Looked up from germline, CDR1 is SGDLS and CDR2 is YYNGEE. The CDR3 has 15 amino acids. The CDR3 is CASSVEGLHKDEQFF. CDR3 coding DNA: TGTGCCAGCAGCGTCGAGGGACTCCACAAAGATGAGCAGTTCTTC. The variable domain in full, completed from reference TRBV9 and TRBJ2-1, reads DSGVTQTPKHLITATGQRVTLRCSPRSGDLSVYWYQQSLDQGLQFLIQYYNGEERAKGNILERFSAQQFPDLHSELNLSSLELGDSALYFCASSVEGLHKDEQFFGPGTRLTVL.

The CDR3, as DNA: TGTGCCAGCAGAACCCCCGACGGCGGGGAGCTGTTTTTT. This sequence encodes CASRTPDGGELFF. The V call is TRBV12-3 or TRBV12-4, the J call TRBJ2-2, with no clear D. Trimming removed 6 bases at V and 7 bases at J, with 12 bases between. The CDR3 totals 13 residues.

This clonotype was seen only once. The V gene is TRBV2, the J gene TRBJ2-1; 10 nucleotides match TRBD2. Trimming removed 10 bases from V and 6 bases from J; junction bases left unmatched: 15. Per the germline V gene, CDR1 is SNHLY and CDR2 is FYNNEI. CDR3 length equals 16 residues. CDR3 DNA: TGTGCCATCTACAGTCCCGCGAGCGGGGGGGCCAATGAGCAGTTCTTC. It is translated as CAIYSPASGGANEQFF.

This clonotype occurred a few times. The rearrangement uses TRBV11-2 and TRBJ2-5, with TRBD1 matching 10 bases. With 0 bases clipped from V and 5 bases from J, the junction kept 0 bases outside the gene matches. From germline, CDR1 is SGHAT and CDR2 FQNNGV. CDR3 length equals 14 residues. DNA for the CDR3: TGTGCCAGCAGCTTAGAGGACAGGGGGGAGACCCAGTACTTC. It codes for CASSLEDRGETQYF.

This sequence joins TRBV6-5 and TRBJ2-3, with TRBD1 identical over 9 bases. In germline, CDR1 is MNHEY, CDR2 SVGAGI. The V and J ends lost 0 bases and 6 bases, in that order; junction bases with no gene match: 7. CDR3 length: 16 residues. CDR3 coding DNA: TGTGCCAGCAGTTACTCCCGACAGGGGGTGATGGATACGCAGTATTTT. Translated: CASSYSRQGVMDTQYF.

A few counts support this clonotype. This chain links TRBV5-5 with TRBJ1-1, with TRBD1 matching over 8 bases. V gave up 0 bases and J gave up 2 bases; unmatched junction bases: 18. The CDR3 spans 20 residues. Germline assignment: CDR1 SGHKS and CDR2 YYEKEE (reference sequence). The CDR3 loop is CASSLASTGVTYDGNTEAFF. The CDR3 DNA sequence: TGTGCCAGCAGCTTGGCCTCGACAGGGGTGACCTACGATGGAAACACTGAAGCTTTCTTT.

A few counts support this clonotype. This chain links TRBV3-1 with TRBJ2-7; D perhaps matches TRBD2 (5 bases). Germline-derived CDR1 and CDR2 are LGHDT and YNNKEL (reference sequence). The CDR3 totals 13 residues. Trimming stripped 1 base from V and 3 bases from J, with 7 bases between. The CDR3 spells CASSQGGVYEQYF. CDR3 nucleotides: TGTGCCAGCAGCCAAGGGGGAGTCTACGAGCAGTACTTC.

This clonotype showed up many times. The V and J genes are TRBV5-1 and TRBJ2-1, with 8 positions matching TRBD1. Losses at the gene ends were 0 bases for V and 4 bases for J; bases not matched to a gene: 6. Germline V gives CDR1 SGHRS, CDR2 YFSETQ. The CDR3 is 16 residues long. The DNA for the CDR3 is TGCGCCAGCAGCTTGGCCGGGACAGGAGTTTACAATGAGCAGTTCTTC. Its translation: CASSLAGTGVYNEQFF.

This clonotype was recorded many times. V usage is TRBV20-1 and J usage is TRBJ2-1; weak D call: TRBD2 (5 bases). The CDR3 is 11 amino acids. In germline, CDR1 is DFQATT, CDR2 SNEGSKA (reference sequence). With 6 bases removed from V and 9 bases from J, the gap between germline ends came to 12 bases. CDR3 amino acids: CSAPWSGEQFF. The CDR3 DNA is TGCAGTGCCCCCTGGAGCGGTGAGCAGTTCTTC.

The chain links TRBV7-9 to TRBJ1-2; no reliable D call. Germline V CDR1 and CDR2: SEHNR, FQNEAQ (reference sequence). V dropped 5 bases and J dropped 9 bases, with 19 bases sitting between them. CDR3 length: 14 amino acids. Written as DNA, the CDR3 is TGTGCCAGCAGCGCCCCCACTGGGGTGGAGAGCTACACCTTC. This translates into CASSAPTGVESYTF.

The genes are TRBV4-1 and TRBJ2-5; D tentatively reads TRBD1 or TRBD2 (5 bases each). V lost 3 bases, J lost 6 bases, and 11 bases lay in between. The CDR3 extends over 13 amino acids. Germline V lookup: CDR1 MGHRA, CDR2 YSYEKL. CDR3 sequence: CASSHLGEKTQYF. Here the CDR3 DNA reads TGCGCCAGCAGCCACCTGGGGGAAAAGACCCAGTACTTC.

CDR3 in DNA: TGCGCCAGCAGCTGGGGACAGTCGAACACTGAAGCTTTCTTT. Its protein is CASSWGQSNTEAFF. The gene calls are TRBV5-1 and TRBJ1-1, with 7 bases aligning to TRBD1. Looked up from germline, CDR1 is SGHRS and CDR2 is YFSETQ. This CDR3 region has 14 residues. V was clipped by 3 bases and J by 1 base; unmatched bases: 3.

V is TRBV6-2 or TRBV6-3 and J is TRBJ2-7; 8 bases match TRBD2. This CDR3 comprises 13 residues. Trimming removed 4 bases from V and 6 bases from J; junction bases left unmatched: 5. In germline, CDR1 is MNHEY, CDR2 SVGEGT. The CDR3 nucleotides are TGTGCCAGCAGTTGGAGAGCGGGGGTCGAGCAGTACTTC. Translating it yields CASSWRAGVEQYF.

The chain combines TRBV4-1 with TRBJ2-7, with TRBD1 as a possible D gene (8 bases). Per germline, CDR1 MGHRA and CDR2 YSYEKL. There are 15 residues in the CDR3. Trimming pared 3 bases from V and 1 base from J, leaving 13 bases between. CDR3 region: CASSQQQGGSYEQYF. The CDR3, as DNA: TGCGCCAGCAGCCAGCAACAGGGGGGGTCCTACGAGCAGTACTTC.

The chain joins TRBV3-1 to TRBJ1-2; 7 nucleotides line up with TRBD1. The CDR3 consists of 16 residues. Germline CDR1 reads LGHDT; CDR2 reads YNNKEL (reference sequence). V lost 4 bases to trimming and J lost 4 bases; unmatched junction nucleotides: 12. The CDR3 region has the DNA TGTGCCAGCAGCCCTTATGTGACAGGGAGCATCTATGGCTACACCTTC. Translated, it gives CASSPYVTGSIYGYTF.

This clonotype came up a few times. CDR3 nucleotides: TGTGCCAGCAGTAGAGGGACGGGACTCGGGGGGGATACGCAGTATTTT. Protein product: CASSRGTGLGGDTQYF. This chain uses TRBV6-5 with TRBJ2-3; TRBD2 matches at 7 bases. J gave up 6 bases and V 5 bases, and 14 bases lay outside the gene matches. Germline V gene lookup returns CDR1 MNHEY and CDR2 SVGAGI. This CDR3 is 16 amino acids long.

The rearrangement links TRBV12-3 or TRBV12-4 to TRBJ1-2; TRBD1 is a possible D gene (6 bases). This CDR3 is 13 amino acids long. V lost 8 bases and J 5 bases, leaving 15 bases between the germline ends. The CDR3, as DNA: TGTGCCAGCCCCGCGGACAGAAAGTATGGCTACACCTTC. Protein product: CASPADRKYGYTF.

This clonotype has just a few counts. The chain combines TRBV12-3 or TRBV12-4 with TRBJ2-3, with D hard to call. V was shortened by 4 bases and J by 4 bases, with 9 bases between the two germline ends. CDR3 length: 13 residues. CDR3 loop: CASSYSDADTQYF. The CDR3, as DNA: TGTGCCAGCAGTTACAGCGACGCAGATACGCAGTATTTT.